This TCR beta chain was documented in a study of CD8 T cells in ankylosing spondylitis. This clonotype was counted a few times. Using its own MiXCR run on the 5' RACE reads, TCRdb lists one record per CDR3 protein. The sample holds about 240,000 distinct CDR3 sequences, roughly a quarter seen once. This CDR3 contains 13 residues. Trimming pared 0 bases from V and 3 bases from J, leaving 5 bases between. Germline V lookup: CDR1 ENHRY, CDR2 SYGVKD. Sequencing was carried out using blood, either unsorted or a sorted T cell fraction (not recorded which). The chain employs TRBV10-3 and TRBJ2-5; D remains ambiguous. The origin of this receptor is a male donor with ankylosing spondylitis or in good health (not recorded which). CDR3 in amino acids: CAISESEKETQYF. The DNA of the CDR3 is TGTGCCATCAGTGAGTCGGAGAAAGAGACCCAGTACTTC.